This section outlines one T cell receptor (beta chain) sequence together with its context. These data originate in a study of cytomegalovirus exposure and HLA in healthy donors. The ends lost 6 bases at V and 4 bases at J; junction bases unmatched: 3. CDR3 length: 14 amino acids. Germline CDR1 is SNHLY and CDR2 is FYNNEI. This PCR relied on a set of 60 Vbeta primers and 13 Jbeta primers. Sequenced by immunoSEQ multiplex PCR; TCRdb stores in-frame clones only, minus some. The sample holds 150,000 to 200,000 clones; about 88% are singletons and the top ten take 2% to 2.5%. Source material: PBMCs. The chain is built from TRBV2 and TRBJ2-5; 12 bases line up with TRBD2. The receptor was derived from a man aged 18 to 30 in good health and CMV-seropositive. As DNA, the CDR3 is TGTGCCAGCAGCCTACTAGCGGGGGGAGAGACCCAGTACTTC. This translates into CASSLLAGGETQYF. Together with reference TRBV2 and TRBJ2-5, the CDR3 gives the full variable domain: EPEVTQTPSHQVTQMGQEVILRCVPISNHLYFYWYRQILGQKVEFLVSFYNNEISEKSEIFDDQFSVERPDGSNFTLKIRSTKLEDSAMYFCASSLLAGGETQYFGPGTRLLVL.